The clone carrying this T cell receptor (beta chain) showed up just once. The PCR had 60 Vbeta and 13 Jbeta primers. Only in-frame clones appear in the TCRdb table, and some are missing; sequencing was by immunoSEQ multiplex PCR. The sample has 150,000 to 200,000 clones; roughly 74% are singletons. This sample was taken from a study of cytomegalovirus exposure and HLA in healthy donors. The CDR3 totals 15 residues. Trimming cost V 2 bases and J 7 bases, with 18 bases left between them. The germline V gene has CDR1 SGHRS and CDR2 YFSETQ. This chain joins TRBV5-1 and TRBJ1-1; D possibly corresponds to TRBD1 (5 bases). The receptor comes from a female donor in good health and CMV-seronegative. Sequencing was carried out using PBMCs. The CDR3 region has the DNA TGCGCCAGCAGCTTCAAGTGGGGACTTGGGGGTGAAGCTTTCTTT. Its protein product is CASSFKWGLGGEAFF.